This T cell receptor beta chain was sequenced during a study of T cell responses to AZD1222 COVID-19 vaccine. The length of the CDR3 is 16 residues. From germline, CDR1 is SGHRS and CDR2 YFSETQ. V lost 6 bases and J 0 bases, leaving 17 bases between the germline ends. Study results and limitations: A mostly white British donor set with more females was recruited, and clonal diversity was possibly underestimated. Spike-specific TCR breadth and depth rose after two AZD1222 doses. Repertoire collection took place solely once the T cell response had peaked.

A note on this clone: The antigen is unknown.

Libraries were prepared by immunoSEQ multiplex PCR; TCRdb keeps only in-frame clonotypes and omits some of them. The sample comprises about 130,000 clones, 70% to 90% of which are singletons, and less than 11% rests with the top ten. This sequence was found in an adult in good health. This sequence joins TRBV5-1 and TRBJ2-3; D may match TRBD1 or TRBD2 (5 bases each). The sequenced sample was peripheral blood, obtained on day 0 of AZD1222 vaccination. CDR3 sequence (DNA): TGCGCCAGCACCGGGACCACGTTTTTAAGCACAGATACGCAGTATTTT. Its translation is CASTGTTFLSTDTQYF.